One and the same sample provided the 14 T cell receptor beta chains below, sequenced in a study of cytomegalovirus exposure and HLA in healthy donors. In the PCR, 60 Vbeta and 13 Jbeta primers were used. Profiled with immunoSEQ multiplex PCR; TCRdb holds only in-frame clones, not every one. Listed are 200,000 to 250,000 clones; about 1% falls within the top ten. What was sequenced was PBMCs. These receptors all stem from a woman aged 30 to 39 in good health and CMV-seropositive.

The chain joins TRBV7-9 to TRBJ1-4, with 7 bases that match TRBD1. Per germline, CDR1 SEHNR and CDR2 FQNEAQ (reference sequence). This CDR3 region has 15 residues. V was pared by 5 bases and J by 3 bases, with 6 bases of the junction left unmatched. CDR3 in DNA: TGTGCCAGCAGCCCCCCGGGACAGTCTAATGAAAAACTGTTTTTT. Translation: CASSPPGQSNEKLFF.

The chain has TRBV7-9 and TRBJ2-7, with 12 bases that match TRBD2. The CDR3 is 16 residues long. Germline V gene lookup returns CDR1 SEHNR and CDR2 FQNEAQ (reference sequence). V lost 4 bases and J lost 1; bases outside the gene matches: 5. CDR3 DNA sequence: TGTGCCAGCAGCTCCCGGACTAGCGGGAAGTCCTACGAGCAGTACTTC. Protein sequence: CASSSRTSGKSYEQYF. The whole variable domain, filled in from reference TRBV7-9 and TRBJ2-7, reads DTGVSQNPRHKITKRGQNVTFRCDPISEHNRLYWYRQTLGQGPEFLTYFQNEAQLEKSRLLSDRFSAERPKGSFSTLEIQRTEQGDSAMYLCASSSRTSGKSYEQYFGPGTRLTVT.

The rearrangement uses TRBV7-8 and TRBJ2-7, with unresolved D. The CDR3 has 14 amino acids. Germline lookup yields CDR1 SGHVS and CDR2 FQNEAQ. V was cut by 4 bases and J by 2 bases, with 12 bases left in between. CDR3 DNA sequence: TGTGCCAGCAGCTACGGCGGATTAACCTACGAGCAGTACTTC. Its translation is CASSYGGLTYEQYF.

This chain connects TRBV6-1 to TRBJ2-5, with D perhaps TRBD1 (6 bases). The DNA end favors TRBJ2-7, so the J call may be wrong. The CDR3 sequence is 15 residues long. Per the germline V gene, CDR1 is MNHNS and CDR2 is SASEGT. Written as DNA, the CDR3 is TGTGCCAGCAGTGAAGGTGCTGGGACAACCTACGAGCAGTACTTC. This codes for CASSEGAGTTYEQYF.

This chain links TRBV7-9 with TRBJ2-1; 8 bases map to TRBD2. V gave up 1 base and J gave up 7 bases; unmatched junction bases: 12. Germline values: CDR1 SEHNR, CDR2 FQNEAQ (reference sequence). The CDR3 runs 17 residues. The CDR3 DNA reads TGTGCCAGCAGCTTAGGAGGACGCGGGGGGTTTCGGAATGAGCAGTTCTTC. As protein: CASSLGGRGGFRNEQFF.

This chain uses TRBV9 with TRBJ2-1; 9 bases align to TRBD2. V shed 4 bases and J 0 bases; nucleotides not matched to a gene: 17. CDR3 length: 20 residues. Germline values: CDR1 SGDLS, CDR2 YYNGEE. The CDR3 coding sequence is TGTGCCAGCAGCCTTAGAATCGACCCTAGCGGGACGAGCTCCTACAATGAGCAGTTCTTC. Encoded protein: CASSLRIDPSGTSSYNEQFF.

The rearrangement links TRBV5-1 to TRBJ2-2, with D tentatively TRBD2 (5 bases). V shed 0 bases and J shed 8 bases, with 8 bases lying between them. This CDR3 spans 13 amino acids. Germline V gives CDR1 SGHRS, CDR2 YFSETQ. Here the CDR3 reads CASSLAGEGELFF. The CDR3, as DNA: TGCGCCAGCAGCTTGGCCGGGGAGGGGGAGCTGTTTTTT.

The CDR3 nucleotides read TGTGCCATCAGTGAAGGATTGCAAAGGAGTAACACCGGGGAGCTGTTTTTT. Its protein is CAISEGLQRSNTGELFF. The chain has TRBV10-3 and TRBJ2-2; unclear D gene. The CDR3 spans 17 residues. V lost 3 bases and J 2 bases, leaving 16 bases between the germline ends. Germline V gives CDR1 ENHRY, CDR2 SYGVKD.

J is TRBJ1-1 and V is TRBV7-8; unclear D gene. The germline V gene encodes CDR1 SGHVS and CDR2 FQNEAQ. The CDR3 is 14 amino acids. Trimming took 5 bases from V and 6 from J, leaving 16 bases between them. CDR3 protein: CASSPSKRLSEAFF. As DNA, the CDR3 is TGTGCCAGCAGCCCCTCCAAAAGACTCTCTGAAGCTTTCTTT.

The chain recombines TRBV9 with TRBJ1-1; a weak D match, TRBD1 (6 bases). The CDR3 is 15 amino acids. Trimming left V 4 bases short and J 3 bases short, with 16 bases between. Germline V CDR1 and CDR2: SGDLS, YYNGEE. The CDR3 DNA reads TGTGCCAGCAGCCCTCGGACAGATTTGGACACTGAAGCTTTCTTT. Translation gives CASSPRTDLDTEAFF.

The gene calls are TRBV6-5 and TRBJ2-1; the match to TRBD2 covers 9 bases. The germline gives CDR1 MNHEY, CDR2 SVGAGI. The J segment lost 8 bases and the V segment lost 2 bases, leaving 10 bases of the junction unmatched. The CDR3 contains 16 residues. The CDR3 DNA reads TGTGCCAGCAGTTACGGGGCGGGGGGGCCGTCAGATGAGCAGTTCTTC. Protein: CASSYGAGGPSDEQFF.

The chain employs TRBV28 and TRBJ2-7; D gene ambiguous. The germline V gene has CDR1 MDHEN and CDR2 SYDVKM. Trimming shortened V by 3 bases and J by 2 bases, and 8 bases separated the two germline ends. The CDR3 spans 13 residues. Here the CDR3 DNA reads TGTGCCAGCAGTTTTGGAGACCCCTACGAGCAGTACTTC. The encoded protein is CASSFGDPYEQYF.

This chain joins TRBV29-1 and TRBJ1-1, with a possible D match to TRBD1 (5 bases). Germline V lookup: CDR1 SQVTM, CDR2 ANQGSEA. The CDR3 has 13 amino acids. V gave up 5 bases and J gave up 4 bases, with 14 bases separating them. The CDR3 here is CSVRGGVSTEAFF. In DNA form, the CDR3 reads TGCAGCGTTCGGGGGGGGGTGAGCACTGAAGCTTTCTTT.

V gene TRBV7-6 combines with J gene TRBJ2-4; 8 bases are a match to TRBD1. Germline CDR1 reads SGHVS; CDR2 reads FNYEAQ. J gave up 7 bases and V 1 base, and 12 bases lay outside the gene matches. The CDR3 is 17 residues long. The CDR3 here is CASSLGTGTGLRNIQYF. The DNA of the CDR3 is TGTGCCAGCAGCTTAGGGACCGGGACAGGACTGAGGAACATTCAGTACTTC.